This T cell receptor beta chain was sequenced for a study of OX40 agonist ivuxolimab in advanced cancers. Study outcomes and limitations: Within 6 weeks, CD4+ and CD8+ blood T cells expanded clonally at 0.1 to 3.0 mg/kg.

CDR1 SGDLS and CDR2 YYNGEE come from the germline V gene. The CDR3 runs 14 residues. V shed 0 bases and J shed 8 bases, with 12 bases lying between them. TCRdb's table, derived via immunoSEQ multiplex PCR, lists solely in-frame clones and lacks some. Of 70,000 to 95,000 clones in the sample, more than 75% were seen once. With respect to this clone: No antigen is known for it.

Sequencing used CD4+ or CD8+ T cells sorted from blood, obtained in a trial of the OX40 agonist ivuxolimab. The chain combines TRBV9 with TRBJ2-1; a weak D match, TRBD2 (5 bases). This TCR derives from an adult with an advanced solid tumor such as melanoma, head and neck, liver or kidney cancer. The CDR3 sequence: CASSVAVLGDEQFF. CDR3 nucleotide sequence: TGTGCCAGCAGCGTAGCAGTTCTGGGAGATGAGCAGTTCTTC.